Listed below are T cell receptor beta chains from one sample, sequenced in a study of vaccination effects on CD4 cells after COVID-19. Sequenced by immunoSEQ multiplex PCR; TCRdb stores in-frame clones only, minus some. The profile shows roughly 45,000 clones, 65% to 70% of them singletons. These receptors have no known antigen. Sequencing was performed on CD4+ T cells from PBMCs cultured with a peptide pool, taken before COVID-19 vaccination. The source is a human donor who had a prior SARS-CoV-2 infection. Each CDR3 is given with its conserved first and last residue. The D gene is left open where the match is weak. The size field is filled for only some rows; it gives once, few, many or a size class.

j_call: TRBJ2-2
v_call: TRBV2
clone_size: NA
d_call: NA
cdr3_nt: TGTGCCAGCAGTTACACCGGGGAGCTGTTTTTT
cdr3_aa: CASSYTGELFF

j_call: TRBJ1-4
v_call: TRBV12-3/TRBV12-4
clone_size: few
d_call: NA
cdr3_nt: TGTGCCAGCAGTTTAGGCCAGTCAGAAAAACTGTTTTTT
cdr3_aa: CASSLGQSEKLFF

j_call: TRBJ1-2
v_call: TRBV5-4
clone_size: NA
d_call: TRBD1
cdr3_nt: TGTGCCAGCAGCTTTTCGAACAGGGGGCTCTCTGGCTACACCTTC
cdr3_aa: CASSFSNRGLSGYTF

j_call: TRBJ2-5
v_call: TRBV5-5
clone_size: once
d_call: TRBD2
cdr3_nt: TGTGCCAGCAGTTTCCAGCGGGGGGCCCAAGAGACCCAGTACTTC
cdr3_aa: CASSFQRGAQETQYF

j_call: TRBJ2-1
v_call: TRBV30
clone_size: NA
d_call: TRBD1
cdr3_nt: TGTGCCTGGAGTGCCGGGACAGGGGGCAATGAGCAGTTCTTC
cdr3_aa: CAWSAGTGGNEQFF

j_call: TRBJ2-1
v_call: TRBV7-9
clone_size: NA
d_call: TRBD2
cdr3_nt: TGTGCCACCTCGCGGGAGCCGATCTACAATGAGCAGTTCTTC
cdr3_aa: CATSREPIYNEQFF

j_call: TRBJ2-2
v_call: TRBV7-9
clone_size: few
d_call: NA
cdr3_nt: TGTGCCAGCAGCCGACGGGTTGCAGCCGGGGAGCTGTTTTTT
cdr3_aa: CASSRRVAAGELFF

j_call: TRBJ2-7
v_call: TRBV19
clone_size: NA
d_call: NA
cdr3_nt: TGTGCCAGTAGTATAGATGGTTCGGGGGCAGGGGCTGGCGAGCAGTACTTC
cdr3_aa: CASSIDGSGAGAGEQYF

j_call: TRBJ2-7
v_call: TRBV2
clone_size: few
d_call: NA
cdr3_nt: TGTGCCAGCAGCAACGCATACGAGCAGTACTTC
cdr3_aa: CASSNAYEQYF

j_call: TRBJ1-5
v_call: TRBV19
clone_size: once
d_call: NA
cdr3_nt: TGTGCCAGTAAAGGACAGACATTCAATCAGCCCCAGCATTTT
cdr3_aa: CASKGQTFNQPQHF

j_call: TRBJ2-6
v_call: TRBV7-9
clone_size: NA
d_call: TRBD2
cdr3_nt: TGTGCCAGCAGCTGGCGCGGGAGTAAGGCTGGGGCCAACGTCCTGACTTTC
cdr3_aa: CASSWRGSKAGANVLTF

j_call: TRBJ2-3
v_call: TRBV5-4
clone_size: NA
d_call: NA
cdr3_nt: TGTGCCAGCAGCTTGACTAGCACAGATACGCAGTATTTT
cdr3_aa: CASSLTSTDTQYF

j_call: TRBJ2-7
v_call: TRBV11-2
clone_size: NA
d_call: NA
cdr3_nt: TGTGCCAGCAGCTCGGTTCATCGTGGGCAGTACTTC
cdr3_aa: CASSSVHRGQYF

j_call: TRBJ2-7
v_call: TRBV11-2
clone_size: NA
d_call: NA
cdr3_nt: TGTGCCAGCAGCTTATTCAGCGGCAACTACGAGCAGTACTTC
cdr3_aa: CASSLFSGNYEQYF

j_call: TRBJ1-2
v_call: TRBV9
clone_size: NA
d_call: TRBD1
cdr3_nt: TGTGCCAGCAGCGCCGACAGGGCTCGCTATGGCTACACCTTC
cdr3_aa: CASSADRARYGYTF

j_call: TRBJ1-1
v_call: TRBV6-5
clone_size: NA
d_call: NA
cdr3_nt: TGTGCCAGCAGTTACAACGCGGACACTGAAGCTTTCTTT
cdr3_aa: CASSYNADTEAFF

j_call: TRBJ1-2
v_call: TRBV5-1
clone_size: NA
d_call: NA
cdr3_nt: TGCGCCAGCAGCTTGGCAGGGACCTATGGCTACACCTTC
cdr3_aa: CASSLAGTYGYTF

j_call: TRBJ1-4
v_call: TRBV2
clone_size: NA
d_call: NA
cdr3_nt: TGTGCCAGCAGTGAAGGGCTGGGCTTTACTCTGTTTTTT
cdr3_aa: CASSEGLGFTLFF

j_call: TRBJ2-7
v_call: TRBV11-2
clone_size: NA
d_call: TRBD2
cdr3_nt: TGTGCCAGCAGCGGGCGACTAGCGGGGCCCTACGAGCAGTACTTC
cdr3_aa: CASSGRLAGPYEQYF

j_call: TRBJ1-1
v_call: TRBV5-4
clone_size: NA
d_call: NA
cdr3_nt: TGTGCCAGCAGCTTGATCGACACCCCCAGTGAAGCTTTCTTT
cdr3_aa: CASSLIDTPSEAFF

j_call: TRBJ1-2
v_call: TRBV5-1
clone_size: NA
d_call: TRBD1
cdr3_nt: TGCGCCAGCAGCTTGGACCCTCGGGACAGGGGGCACGGCTACACCTTC
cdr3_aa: CASSLDPRDRGHGYTF

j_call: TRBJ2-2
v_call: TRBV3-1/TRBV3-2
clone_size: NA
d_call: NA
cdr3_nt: TGTGCCAGCAGCCAAGATTTCATTATGGCCGGGGAGCTGTTTTTT
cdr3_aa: CASSQDFIMAGELFF

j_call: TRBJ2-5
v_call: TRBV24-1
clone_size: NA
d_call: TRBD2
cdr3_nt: TGTGCCACCAGTGACACTAATGGACTAGGAAGGGAAGAGACCCAGTACTTC
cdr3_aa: CATSDTNGLGREETQYF

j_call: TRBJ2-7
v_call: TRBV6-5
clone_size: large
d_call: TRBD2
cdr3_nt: TGTGCCAGCGGGGCGGGAGGCACTTCCTCCTACGAGCAGTACTTC
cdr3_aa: CASGAGGTSSYEQYF

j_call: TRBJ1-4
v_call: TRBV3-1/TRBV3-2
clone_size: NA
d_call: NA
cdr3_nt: TGTGCCAGCAGCCAGGGACAAGTGGATGAAAAACTGTTTTTT
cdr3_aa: CASSQGQVDEKLFF

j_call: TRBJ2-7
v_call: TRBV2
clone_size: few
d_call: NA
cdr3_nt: TGTGCCAGCAGTCCTATAGGACCTTGGGAGCAGTACTTC
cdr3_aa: CASSPIGPWEQYF

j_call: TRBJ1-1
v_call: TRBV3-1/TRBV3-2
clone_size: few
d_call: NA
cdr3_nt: TGTGCCAGCAGCCAACGGGCCACCCTGGGAGCTTTCTTT
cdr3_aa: CASSQRATLGAFF

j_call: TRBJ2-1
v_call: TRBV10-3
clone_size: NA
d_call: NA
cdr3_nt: TGTGCCATCAGTGAAGAACAGGGTACCTACAATGAGCAGTTCTTC
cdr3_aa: CAISEEQGTYNEQFF

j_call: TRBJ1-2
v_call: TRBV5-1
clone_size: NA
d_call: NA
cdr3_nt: TGCGCCAGCAGCTTGGATCCGGGTAGCTATGGCTACACCTTC
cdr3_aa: CASSLDPGSYGYTF

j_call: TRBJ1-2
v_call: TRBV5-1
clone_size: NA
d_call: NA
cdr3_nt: TGCGCCAGCAGCTTGGCCGGGACACTGCTCTATGGCTACACCTTC
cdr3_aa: CASSLAGTLLYGYTF

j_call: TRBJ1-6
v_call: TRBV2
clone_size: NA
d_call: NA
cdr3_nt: TGTGCCAGCAGCCTTTCGACAGAACCTTATAATTCACCCCTCCACTTT
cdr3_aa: CASSLSTEPYNSPLHF

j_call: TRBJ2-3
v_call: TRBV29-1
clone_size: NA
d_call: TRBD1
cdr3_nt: TGCAGCGTTGTGGAAAGGGGGCCCCCAGATACGCAGTATTTT
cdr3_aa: CSVVERGPPDTQYF

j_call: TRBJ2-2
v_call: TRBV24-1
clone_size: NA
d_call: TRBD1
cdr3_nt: TGTGCCACCAGTGAGCACCTCCGACAGGGTACCGGGGAGCTGTTTTTT
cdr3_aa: CATSEHLRQGTGELFF

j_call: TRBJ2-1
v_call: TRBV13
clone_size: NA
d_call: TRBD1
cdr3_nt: TGTGCCAGCAGCTCTACATTACAGGGGGCAACTGAGCAGTTCTTC
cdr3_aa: CASSSTLQGATEQFF

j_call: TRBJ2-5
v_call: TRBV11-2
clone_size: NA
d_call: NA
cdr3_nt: TGTGCCAGCAGCTACCCAACAGGGTATTCGACCCAGTACTTC
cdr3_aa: CASSYPTGYSTQYF

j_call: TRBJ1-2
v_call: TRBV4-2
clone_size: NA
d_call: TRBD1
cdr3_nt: TGTGCCAGCAGCCAAGATCGGGGACAGGGGGCCCACTCTAACTATGGCTACACCTTC
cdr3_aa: CASSQDRGQGAHSNYGYTF

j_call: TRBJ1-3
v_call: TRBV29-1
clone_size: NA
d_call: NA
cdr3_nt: TGCAGCGCAAGCCAGCATTCTCCTGGAAACACCATATATTTT
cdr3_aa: CSASQHSPGNTIYF

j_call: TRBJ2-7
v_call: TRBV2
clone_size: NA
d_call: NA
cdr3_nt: TGTGCCAGCAGTGCGACTCGCGGGGCCCCCTACGAGCAGTACTTC
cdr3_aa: CASSATRGAPYEQYF

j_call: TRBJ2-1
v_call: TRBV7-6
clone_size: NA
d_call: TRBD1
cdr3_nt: TGTGCCAGCAGCTTAGCCCGGACAGGGTCTGGGAATGAGCAGTTCTTC
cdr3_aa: CASSLARTGSGNEQFF

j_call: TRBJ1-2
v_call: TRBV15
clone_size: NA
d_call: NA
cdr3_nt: TGTGCCACCAGCCCCAGAGGGGACCAGCTAGCAGACTATGGCTACACCTTC
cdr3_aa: CATSPRGDQLADYGYTF

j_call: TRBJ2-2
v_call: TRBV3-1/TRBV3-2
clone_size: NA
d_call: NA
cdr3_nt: TGTGCCAGCGGGACCTACGACAGCGCCGGGGAGCTGTTTTTT
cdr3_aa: CASGTYDSAGELFF

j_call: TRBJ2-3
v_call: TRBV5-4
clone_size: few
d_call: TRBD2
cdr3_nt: TGTGCCAGCAGCTTGGCCGGGACTAGCGGGGGTGCGCAGTATTTT
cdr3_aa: CASSLAGTSGGAQYF

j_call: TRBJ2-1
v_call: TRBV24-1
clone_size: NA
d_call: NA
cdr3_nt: TGTGCCACCAGTGAACGCAGAGGCTCCTACAATGAGCAGTTCTTC
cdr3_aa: CATSERRGSYNEQFF

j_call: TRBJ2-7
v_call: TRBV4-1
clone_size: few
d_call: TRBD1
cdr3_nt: TGCGCCAGCAGCCCTCCCGGGACAGATCAATACGAGCAGTACTTC
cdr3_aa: CASSPPGTDQYEQYF

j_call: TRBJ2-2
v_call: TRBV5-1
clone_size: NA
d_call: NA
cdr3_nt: TGCGCCAGCAGCTTTGTCGGGGGTTGGCTCGGGGAGCTGTTTTTT
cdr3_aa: CASSFVGGWLGELFF

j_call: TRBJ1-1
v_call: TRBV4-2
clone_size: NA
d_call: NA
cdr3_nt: TGTGCCAGCAGCCAAGTCGCGGGGGTGAACACTGAAGCTTTCTTT
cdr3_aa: CASSQVAGVNTEAFF

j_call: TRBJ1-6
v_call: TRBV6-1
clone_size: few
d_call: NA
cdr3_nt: TGTGCCAGCAGTGATCGGGCGTTTAATTCACCCCTCCACTTT
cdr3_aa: CASSDRAFNSPLHF